Below, one T cell receptor beta chain is given with its context. This sample is drawn from a study of low-dose radiotherapy and immunotherapy resistance in tumors. The overall study: A dose of 0.5 Gy per fraction was delivered to Cohort 1 every 2 weeks, for a total of 6.5 Gy. The study gave patients oral aspirin 300 mg daily for four cycles from cycle 1 day 1. Every two weeks, the protocol called for intravenous cyclophosphamide at 200 mg/m2. It was given one day before each radiation and immunotherapy administration.

Alpha- and beta-chain coverage of first-strand cDNA came from TRAV- and TRBV-specific primers. It was with a constant-region primer and a V-primer adapter that TCRs were amplified over around 19 PCR cycles. Via MiXCR, TCRdb re-called the reads, giving one row per CDR3 protein. Counted here are more than 10,000 distinct CDR3 sequences, approximately 61% occurring once; the ten biggest clones make up 6% to 8.5%. The length of the CDR3 is 16 residues. The germline gives CDR1 MNHEY, CDR2 SVGEGT. V lost 6 bases, J lost 2 bases, and 7 bases stayed unmatched. Every donor's regimen consisted of nivolumab, ipilimumab, aspirin, low-dose cyclophosphamide and low-dose radiotherapy.

The rearrangement links TRBV6-2 or TRBV6-3 to TRBJ2-7, with 13 bases fitting TRBD2. This clonotype originated in a human donor with advanced metastatic prostate, ovarian, gallbladder or colorectal cancer (not recorded which). This table probably holds off-target reads from a library built for another chain. CDR3 amino acids: CASRTAGTSGTYEQYF. CDR3 in DNA: TGTGCCAGCAGAACAGCCGGGACTAGCGGGACCTACGAGCAGTACTTC.